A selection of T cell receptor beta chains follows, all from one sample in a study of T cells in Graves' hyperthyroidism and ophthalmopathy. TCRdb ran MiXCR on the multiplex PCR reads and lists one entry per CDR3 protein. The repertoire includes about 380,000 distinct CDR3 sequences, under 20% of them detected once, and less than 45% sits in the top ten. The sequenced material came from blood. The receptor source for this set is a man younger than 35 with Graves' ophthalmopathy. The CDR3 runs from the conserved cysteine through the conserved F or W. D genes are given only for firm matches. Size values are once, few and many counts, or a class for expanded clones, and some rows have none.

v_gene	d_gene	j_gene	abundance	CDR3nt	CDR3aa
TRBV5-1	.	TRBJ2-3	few	TGCGCCACCTCTAGGGGGGAGACCACAGATACGCAGTATTTT	CATSRGETTDTQYF
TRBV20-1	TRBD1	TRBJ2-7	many	TGCAGTGCTAGGGGGGACAGAGGACACTACGAGCAGTACTTC	CSARGDRGHYEQYF
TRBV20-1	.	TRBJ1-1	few	TGCAGTGCTAGAGATGGGGACCACACTGAAGCTTTCTTT	CSARDGDHTEAFF
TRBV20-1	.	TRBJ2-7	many	TGCAGTGCTAGAGTCCCGAGCTACGAGCAGTACTTC	CSARVPSYEQYF
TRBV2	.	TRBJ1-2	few	TGTGCCAGCAGTGAGTTCCTACACGATAGGTACACCTTC	CASSEFLHDRYTF
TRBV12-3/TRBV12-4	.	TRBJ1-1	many	TGTGCCAGCAGCCCCGTGGGAACTGAAGCTTTCTTT	CASSPVGTEAFF
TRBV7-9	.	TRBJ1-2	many	TGTGCCAGCAGCTTAGCACGGACGGTAGCTAACTATGGCTACACCTTC	CASSLARTVANYGYTF
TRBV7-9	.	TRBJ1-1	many	TGTGCCAGCAGCGCCACAAGCATGAACACTGAAGCTTTCTTT	CASSATSMNTEAFF
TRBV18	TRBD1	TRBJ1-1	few	TGTGCCAGCTCACCACAACAGGGGTACACTGAAGCTTTCTTT	CASSPQQGYTEAFF
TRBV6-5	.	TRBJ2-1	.	TGTGCCAGCAGTTACTCGGGACGGGATGAGCAGTTCTTC	CASSYSGRDEQFF
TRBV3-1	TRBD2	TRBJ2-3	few	TGTGCCAGCAGCCCAGGACTAGCGGGGGGCACTAGCACAGATACGCAGTATTTT	CASSPGLAGGTSTDTQYF
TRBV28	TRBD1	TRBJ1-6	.	TGTGCCAGCAGTCCCGGCAGGGGGCGCGGTTCACCCCTCCACTTT	CASSPGRGRGSPLHF
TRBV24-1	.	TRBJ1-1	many	TGTGCCACCAGTGACCCCCACCGGGGGAGGTCTGAAGCTTTCTTT	CATSDPHRGRSEAFF
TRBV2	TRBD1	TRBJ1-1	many	TGTGCCAGCAGGGACGGACAGGGGTCTGCTGAAGCTTTCTTT	CASRDGQGSAEAFF
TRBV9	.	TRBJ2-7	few	TGTGCCAGCAGCGTAGCCCAGGGATCCTACGAGCAGTACTTC	CASSVAQGSYEQYF
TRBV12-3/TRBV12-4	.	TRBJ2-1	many	TGTGCCAGCAGTCGTCCTCGGGACTACAATGAGCAGTTCTTC	CASSRPRDYNEQFF
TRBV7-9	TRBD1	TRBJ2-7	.	TGTGCCAGCACCTTACCCGACAGGGGACAAGCCTACGAGCAGTACTTC	CASTLPDRGQAYEQYF
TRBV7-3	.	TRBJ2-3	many	TGTGCCAGCAGCCCGACTAGTCTCGTGTATGCAGATACGCAGTATTTT	CASSPTSLVYADTQYF
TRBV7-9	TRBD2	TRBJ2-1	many	TGTGCCAGCAGCTTAGCGTGGGGGGGAGAAAACAATGAGCAGTTCTTC	CASSLAWGGENNEQFF
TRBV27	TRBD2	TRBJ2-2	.	TGTGCCAGCAGTTTTAATAGCGGGGGGGCCGTTGGCGGGGAGCTGTTTTTT	CASSFNSGGAVGGELFF
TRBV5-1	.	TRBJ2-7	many	TGTGCCAGCAGTTTGGCGGGAACCTACGAGCAGTACTTC	CASSLAGTYEQYF
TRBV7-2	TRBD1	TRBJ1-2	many	TGTGCCAGCAGCTCCCGGACAGGGGCGCTCTATGGCTACACCTTC	CASSSRTGALYGYTF
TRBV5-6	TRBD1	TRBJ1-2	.	TGTGCCAGCAACTGGGGACAGGGGATAAGAGGCTACACCTTC	CASNWGQGIRGYTF
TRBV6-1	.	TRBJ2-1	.	TGTGCCAGCAGGTCCTGGGATAACAATGAGCAGTTCTTC	CASRSWDNNEQFF
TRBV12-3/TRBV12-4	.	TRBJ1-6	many	TGTGCCAGCAGTTTACAGGGTGGGAATTCACCCCTCCACTTT	CASSLQGGNSPLHF
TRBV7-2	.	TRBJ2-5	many	TGTGCCAGCAGCTGGGGGCAGGAGACCCAGTACTTC	CASSWGQETQYF
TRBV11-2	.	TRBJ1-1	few	TGTGCCAGCAGCCTTAATCAGGGGATAGCTGAAGCTTTCTTT	CASSLNQGIAEAFF
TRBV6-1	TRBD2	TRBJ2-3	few	TGTGCCAGCAGGACTAGCGGGGGGGCCCTAGATACGCAGTATTTT	CASRTSGGALDTQYF